These T cell receptor beta chains were read from a single sample in a study of PD-1 blockade in classical Hodgkin lymphoma. Profiled with immunoSEQ multiplex PCR; TCRdb holds only in-frame clones, not every one. This table has roughly 70,000 clones, around 75% appearing once. Sequenced material: peripheral blood mononuclear cells (PBMCs), taken before the second cycle of nivolumab. The receptors come from a human donor with classical Hodgkin lymphoma. CDR3s include the opening cysteine and the closing phenylalanine or tryptophan. The order of the fields is J gene, V gene, CDR3 length, clone size, D gene, CDR3 protein, CDR3 DNA. The D gene is left open where the match is weak. Clone sizes are given selectively: once, few, many, or a class where the clone is expanded.

j_gene: TRBJ2-7; v_gene: TRBV5-1; len: 15; abundance: once; d_gene: .; CDR3aa: CASSLLPESSYEQYF; CDR3nt: TGCGCCAGCAGCTTGCTGCCAGAGAGCTCCTACGAGCAGTACTTC
j_gene: TRBJ1-5; v_gene: TRBV18; len: 13; abundance: few; d_gene: .; CDR3aa: CASSPVQGQPQHF; CDR3nt: TGTGCCAGCTCACCAGTCCAGGGGCAGCCCCAGCATTTT
j_gene: TRBJ2-7; v_gene: TRBV30; len: 13; abundance: .; d_gene: .; CDR3aa: CAWSVGSPYEQYF; CDR3nt: TGTGCCTGGAGTGTAGGCAGCCCCTACGAGCAGTACTTC
j_gene: TRBJ2-3; v_gene: TRBV9; len: 15; abundance: few; d_gene: TRBD2; CDR3aa: CASSVWGGNTDTQYF; CDR3nt: TGTGCCAGCAGCGTATGGGGGGGTAACACAGATACGCAGTATTTT
j_gene: TRBJ2-7; v_gene: TRBV6-6; len: 13; abundance: once; d_gene: TRBD2; CDR3aa: CASAKLGGYEQYF; CDR3nt: TGTGCCAGTGCAAAACTGGGAGGGTACGAGCAGTACTTC
j_gene: TRBJ1-1; v_gene: TRBV5-4; len: 15; abundance: .; d_gene: TRBD1; CDR3aa: CASSQSQGGPDEAFF; CDR3nt: TGTGCCAGCAGCCAATCGCAGGGGGGCCCCGATGAAGCTTTCTTT
j_gene: TRBJ2-5; v_gene: TRBV5-1; len: 13; abundance: .; d_gene: .; CDR3aa: CASSDTGLGTQYF; CDR3nt: TGCGCCAGCAGCGACACAGGGTTAGGGACCCAGTACTTC
j_gene: TRBJ2-7; v_gene: TRBV6-5; len: 15; abundance: .; d_gene: TRBD2; CDR3aa: CASTDRPSGDYEQYF; CDR3nt: TGTGCCAGCACCGACCGACCCAGCGGGGACTACGAGCAGTACTTC
j_gene: TRBJ2-1; v_gene: TRBV6-1; len: 13; abundance: few; d_gene: .; CDR3aa: CASSEFPFSEQFF; CDR3nt: TGTGCCAGCAGTGAATTCCCCTTTAGTGAGCAGTTCTTC
j_gene: TRBJ2-5; v_gene: TRBV5-1; len: 14; abundance: .; d_gene: .; CDR3aa: CASRFRPGGETQYF; CDR3nt: TGCGCCAGCAGATTCCGCCCCGGAGGAGAGACCCAGTACTTC
j_gene: TRBJ1-2; v_gene: TRBV30; len: 16; abundance: .; d_gene: .; CDR3aa: CAWSAPGTVLGKGYTF; CDR3nt: TGTGCCTGGAGTGCCCCGGGGACCGTCCTGGGAAAAGGCTACACCTTC
j_gene: TRBJ1-2; v_gene: TRBV6-5; len: 15; abundance: .; d_gene: .; CDR3aa: CASSYSQGGSGGYTF; CDR3nt: TGTGCCAGCAGTTACTCCCAGGGTGGGAGTGGTGGCTACACCTTC
j_gene: TRBJ1-2; v_gene: TRBV6-1; len: 13; abundance: few; d_gene: .; CDR3aa: CANSRTENYGYTF; CDR3nt: TGTGCCAACTCCAGGACAGAGAACTATGGCTACACCTTC
j_gene: TRBJ1-1; v_gene: TRBV5-1; len: 15; abundance: .; d_gene: TRBD1; CDR3aa: CASSAMTGTNTEAFF; CDR3nt: TGCGCCAGCAGCGCGATGACAGGGACGAACACTGAAGCTTTCTTT
j_gene: TRBJ2-2; v_gene: TRBV10-1; len: 14; abundance: .; d_gene: .; CDR3aa: CASKAGVDTGELFF; CDR3nt: TGCGCCAGCAAAGCCGGGGTGGACACCGGGGAGCTGTTTTTT
j_gene: TRBJ1-2; v_gene: TRBV29-1; len: 15; abundance: .; d_gene: .; CDR3aa: CSVHPIRGRDEGYTF; CDR3nt: TGCAGCGTCCATCCGATACGGGGCAGGGATGAGGGCTACACCTTC
j_gene: TRBJ1-5; v_gene: TRBV7-9; len: 13; abundance: .; d_gene: .; CDR3aa: CASSLGGDQPQHF; CDR3nt: TGTGCCAGCAGCTTAGGAGGGGATCAGCCCCAGCATTTT
j_gene: TRBJ1-1; v_gene: TRBV30; len: 14; abundance: .; d_gene: .; CDR3aa: CAWRTITGGTEAFF; CDR3nt: TGTGCCTGGAGGACGATTACGGGAGGCACTGAAGCTTTCTTT
j_gene: TRBJ1-2; v_gene: TRBV19; len: 17; abundance: .; d_gene: .; CDR3aa: CASSMSFRMNTFYGYTF; CDR3nt: TGTGCCAGTAGTATGTCGTTTAGAATGAACACCTTCTATGGCTACACCTTC
j_gene: TRBJ2-1; v_gene: TRBV19; len: 16; abundance: .; d_gene: .; CDR3aa: CASSPLTGSSYNEQFF; CDR3nt: TGTGCCAGTAGTCCTCTGACTGGGAGCTCCTACAATGAGCAGTTCTTC
j_gene: TRBJ2-5; v_gene: TRBV19; len: 13; abundance: few; d_gene: .; CDR3aa: CASSLSLAETQYF; CDR3nt: TGTGCCAGTAGTCTTAGTTTAGCCGAGACCCAGTACTTC
j_gene: TRBJ1-2; v_gene: TRBV27; len: 16; abundance: .; d_gene: .; CDR3aa: CASSSLRDIVSYGYTF; CDR3nt: TGTGCCAGCAGTTCCCTCCGGGACATCGTGAGCTATGGCTACACCTTC
j_gene: TRBJ2-5; v_gene: TRBV29-1; len: 13; abundance: .; d_gene: TRBD1; CDR3aa: CSAAQGAGETQYF; CDR3nt: TGCAGCGCCGCACAGGGGGCTGGGGAGACCCAGTACTTC
j_gene: TRBJ1-3; v_gene: TRBV7-9; len: 13; abundance: .; d_gene: TRBD1; CDR3aa: CASSLQGAITIYF; CDR3nt: TGTGCCAGCAGCTTACAGGGGGCGATCACCATATATTTT
j_gene: TRBJ1-2; v_gene: TRBV4-1; len: 15; abundance: .; d_gene: .; CDR3aa: CASSHEARANYGYTF; CDR3nt: TGCGCCAGCAGCCATGAAGCTAGAGCTAACTATGGCTACACCTTC
j_gene: TRBJ2-7; v_gene: TRBV2; len: 12; abundance: .; d_gene: .; CDR3aa: CASDIGGYEQYF; CDR3nt: TGTGCCAGCGATATCGGGGGCTACGAGCAGTACTTC